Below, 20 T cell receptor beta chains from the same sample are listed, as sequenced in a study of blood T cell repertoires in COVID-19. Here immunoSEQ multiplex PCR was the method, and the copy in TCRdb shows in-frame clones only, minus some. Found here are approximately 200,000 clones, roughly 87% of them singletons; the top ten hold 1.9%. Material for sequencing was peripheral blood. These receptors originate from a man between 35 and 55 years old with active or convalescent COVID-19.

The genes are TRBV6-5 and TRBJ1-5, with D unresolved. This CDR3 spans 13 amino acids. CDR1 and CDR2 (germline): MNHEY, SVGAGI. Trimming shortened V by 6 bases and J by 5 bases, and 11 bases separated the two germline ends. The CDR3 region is CASSRESYQPQHF. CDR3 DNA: TGTGCCAGCAGCCGGGAGAGCTATCAGCCCCAGCATTTT.

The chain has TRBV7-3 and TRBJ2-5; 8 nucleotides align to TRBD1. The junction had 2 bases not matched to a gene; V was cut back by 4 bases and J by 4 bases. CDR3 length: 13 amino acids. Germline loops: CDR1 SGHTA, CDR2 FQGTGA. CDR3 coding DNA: TGTGCCAGCAGCTGGACAGGGCGAGAGACCCAGTACTTC. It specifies CASSWTGRETQYF.

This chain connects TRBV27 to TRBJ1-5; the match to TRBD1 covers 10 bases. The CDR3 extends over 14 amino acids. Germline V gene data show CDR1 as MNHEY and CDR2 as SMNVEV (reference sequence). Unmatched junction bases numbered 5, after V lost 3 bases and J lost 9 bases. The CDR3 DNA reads TGTGCCAGCAGTTTCCGGACAGGGGGGGGGCCCCAGCATTTT. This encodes CASSFRTGGGPQHF.

CDR3 in amino acids: CASSSGTDTQYF. The CDR3, as DNA: TGTGCCAGCAGTTCAGGCACAGATACGCAGTATTTT. The chain employs TRBV2 and TRBJ2-3; D not resolved. CDR1 is SNHLY and CDR2 is FYNNEI in the germline V gene. V lost 5 bases and J 1 base, leaving 4 bases between the germline ends. The CDR3 spans 12 residues.

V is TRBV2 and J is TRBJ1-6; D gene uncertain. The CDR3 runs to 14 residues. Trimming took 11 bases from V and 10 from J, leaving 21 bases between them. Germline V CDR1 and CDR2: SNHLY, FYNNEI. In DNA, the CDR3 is TGTGCCGGAGGAAATAGGGCAGAATTCTCACCCCTCCACTTT. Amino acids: CAGGNRAEFSPLHF.

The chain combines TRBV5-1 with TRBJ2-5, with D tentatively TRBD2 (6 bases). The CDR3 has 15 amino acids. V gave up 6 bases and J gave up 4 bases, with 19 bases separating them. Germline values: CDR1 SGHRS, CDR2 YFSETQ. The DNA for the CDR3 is TGCGCCAGCAATCCCCTGGCCGGGGGATCAGAGACCCAGTACTTC. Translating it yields CASNPLAGGSETQYF. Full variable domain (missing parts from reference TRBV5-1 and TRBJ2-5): KAGVTQTPRYLIKTRGQQVTLSCSPISGHRSVSWYQQTPGQGLQFLFEYFSETQRNKGNFPGRFSGRQFSNSRSEMNVSTLELGDSALYLCASNPLAGGSETQYFGPGTRLLVL.

CDR3 DNA sequence: TGTGCCAGCAGCCCCTCGAGCTCTGGGGCCAACGTCCTGACTTTC. It specifies CASSPSSSGANVLTF. The chain combines TRBV7-3 with TRBJ2-6; the D is unclear. Germline lookup yields CDR1 SGHTA and CDR2 FQGTGA. Trimming removed 5 bases at V and 0 bases at J, with 8 bases between. CDR3 length equals 15 residues.

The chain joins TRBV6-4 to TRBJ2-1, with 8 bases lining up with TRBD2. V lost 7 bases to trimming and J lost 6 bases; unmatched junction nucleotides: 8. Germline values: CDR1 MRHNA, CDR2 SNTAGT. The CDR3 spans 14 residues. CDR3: CASKRLARTNEQFF. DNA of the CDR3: TGTGCCAGCAAGCGACTAGCGCGTACCAATGAGCAGTTCTTC.

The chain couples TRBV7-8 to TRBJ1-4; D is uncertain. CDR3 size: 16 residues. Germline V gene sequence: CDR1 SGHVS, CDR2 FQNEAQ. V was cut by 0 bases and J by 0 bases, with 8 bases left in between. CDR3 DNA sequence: TGTGCCAGCAGCTTAGCCTCAGTTGCAACTAATGAAAAACTGTTTTTT. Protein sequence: CASSLASVATNEKLFF. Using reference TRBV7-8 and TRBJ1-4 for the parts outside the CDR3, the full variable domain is GAGVSQSPRYKVAKRGQDVALRCDPISGHVSLFWYQQALGQGPEFLTYFQNEAQLDKSGLPSDRFFAERPEGSVSTLKIQRTQQEDSAVYLCASSLASVATNEKLFFGSGTQLSVL.

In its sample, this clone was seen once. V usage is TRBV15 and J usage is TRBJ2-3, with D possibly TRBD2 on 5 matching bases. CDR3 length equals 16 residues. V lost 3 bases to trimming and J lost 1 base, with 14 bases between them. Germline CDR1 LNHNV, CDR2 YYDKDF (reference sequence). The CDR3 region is CATSRAQGLGTDTQYF. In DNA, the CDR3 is TGTGCCACCAGCAGGGCCCAAGGACTTGGCACAGATACGCAGTATTTT.

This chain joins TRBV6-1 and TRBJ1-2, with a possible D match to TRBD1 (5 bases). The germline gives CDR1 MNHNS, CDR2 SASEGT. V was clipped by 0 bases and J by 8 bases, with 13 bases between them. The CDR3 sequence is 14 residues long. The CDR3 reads CASSEAAGRSGYTF. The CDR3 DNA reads TGTGCCAGCAGTGAAGCCGCAGGGAGGAGCGGCTACACCTTC.

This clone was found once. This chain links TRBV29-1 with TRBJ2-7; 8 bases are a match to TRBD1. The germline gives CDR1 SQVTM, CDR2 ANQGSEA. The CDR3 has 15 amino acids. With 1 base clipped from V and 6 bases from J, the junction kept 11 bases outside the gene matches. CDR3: CSVEGWQGAFGEQYF. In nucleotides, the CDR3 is TGCAGCGTTGAAGGCTGGCAGGGGGCATTCGGCGAGCAGTACTTC.

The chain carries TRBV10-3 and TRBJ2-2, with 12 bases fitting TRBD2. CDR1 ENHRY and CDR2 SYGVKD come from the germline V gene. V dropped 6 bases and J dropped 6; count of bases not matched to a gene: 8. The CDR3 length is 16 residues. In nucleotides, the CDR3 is TGTGCCATCAGGAGGACTAGCGGGGCCCCCGCCGGGGAGCTGTTTTTT. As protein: CAIRRTSGAPAGELFF.

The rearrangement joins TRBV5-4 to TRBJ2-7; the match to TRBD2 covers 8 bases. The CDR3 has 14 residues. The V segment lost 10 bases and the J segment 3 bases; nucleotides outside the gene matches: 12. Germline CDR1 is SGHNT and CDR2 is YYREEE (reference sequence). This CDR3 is CAYFGGASLYEQYF. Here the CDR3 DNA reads TGTGCCTACTTCGGGGGGGCATCTCTCTACGAGCAGTACTTC.

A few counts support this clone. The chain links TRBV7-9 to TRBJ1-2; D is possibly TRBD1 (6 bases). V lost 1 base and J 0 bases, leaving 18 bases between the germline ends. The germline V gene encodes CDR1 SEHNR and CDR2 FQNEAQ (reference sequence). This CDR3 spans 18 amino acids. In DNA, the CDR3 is TGTGCCAGCAGCTTAGGAGGGGGGGCTCTGTCCGCTAACTATGGCTACACCTTC. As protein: CASSLGGGALSANYGYTF.

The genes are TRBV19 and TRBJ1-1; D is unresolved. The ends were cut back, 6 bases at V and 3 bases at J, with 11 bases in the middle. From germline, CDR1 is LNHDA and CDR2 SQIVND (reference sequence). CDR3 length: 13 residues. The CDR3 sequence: CASSISGDTEAFF. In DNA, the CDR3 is TGTGCCAGTAGCATATCCGGGGACACTGAAGCTTTCTTT.

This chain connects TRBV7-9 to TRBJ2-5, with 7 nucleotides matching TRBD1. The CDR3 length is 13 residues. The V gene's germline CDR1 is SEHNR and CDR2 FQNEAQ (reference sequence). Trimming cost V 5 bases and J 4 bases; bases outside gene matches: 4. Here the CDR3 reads CASSPRQGETQYF. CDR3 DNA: TGTGCCAGCAGCCCCCGACAGGGAGAGACCCAGTACTTC.

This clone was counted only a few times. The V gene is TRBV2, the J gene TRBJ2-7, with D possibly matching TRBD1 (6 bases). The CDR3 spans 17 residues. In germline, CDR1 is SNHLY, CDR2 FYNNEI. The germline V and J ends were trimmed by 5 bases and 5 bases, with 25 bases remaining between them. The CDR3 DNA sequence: TGTGCCAGCAGTTACAAATTAGGGGGTAGTCGCCTCCACGAGCAGTACTTC. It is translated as CASSYKLGGSRLHEQYF.

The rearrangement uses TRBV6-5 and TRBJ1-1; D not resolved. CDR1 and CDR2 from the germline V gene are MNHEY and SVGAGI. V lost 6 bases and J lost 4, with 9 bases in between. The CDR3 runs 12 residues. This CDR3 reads CASRWEATEAFF. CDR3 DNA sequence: TGTGCCAGCAGATGGGAGGCCACTGAAGCTTTCTTT.

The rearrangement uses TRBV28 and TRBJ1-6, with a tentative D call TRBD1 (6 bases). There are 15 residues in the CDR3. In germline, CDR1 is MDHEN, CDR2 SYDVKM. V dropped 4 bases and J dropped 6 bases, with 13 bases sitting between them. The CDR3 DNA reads TGTGCCAGCAGTTCACCGGACAGCCTTAATTCACCCCTCCACTTT. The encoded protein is CASSSPDSLNSPLHF. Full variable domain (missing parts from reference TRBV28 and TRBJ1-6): DVKVTQSSRYLVKRTGEKVFLECVQDMDHENMFWYRQDPGLGLRLIYFSYDVKMKEKGDIPEGYSVSREKKERFSLILESASTNQTSMYLCASSSPDSLNSPLHFGNGTRLTVT.